This T cell receptor beta chain was sequenced in a study of Graves' ophthalmopathy and Graves' hyperthyroidism. Study-level results: A majority of expanded thyroid clonotypes exceeding 0.001 frequency were likewise present in blood.

As to this clonotype: Antigen unknown.

Amplified TCR beta CDR3 regions were obtained using RNA transcripts as template. Investigators did first-round RT-PCR with HTBI primers, then second-round multiplex PCR. TCRdb redid the calling of the multiplex PCR reads with MiXCR, one entry per CDR3 protein. The sample carries roughly 610,000 distinct CDR3 sequences, about 20% recorded once. The study excluded patients with other autoimmune diseases, uncontrolled infections, pregnancy or lactation. V lost 1 base and J 7 bases, leaving 11 bases between the germline ends. The CDR3 length is 14 residues. Germline V lookup: CDR1 LNHDA, CDR2 SQIVND (reference sequence).

This chain uses TRBV19 with TRBJ1-5; D call uncertain. Specimen: peripheral blood. This sequence originates from a woman younger than 30 with stable Graves' hyperthyroidism. Some clones in this sample may be carry-over from other donors' samples. In DNA, the CDR3 is TGTGCCAGTAGTATAGGCAGGACTCGACAGCCCCAGCATTTT. Translation: CASSIGRTRQPQHF.